The subject of this entry is one TCR beta chain. Per the germline V gene, CDR1 is SGHAT and CDR2 is FQNNGV. This CDR3 has 15 residues. Deletions cut 5 bases from V and 2 bases from J, with 16 bases between. This record comes from a study of blood T cell repertoires in COVID-19. Assay used: immunoSEQ multiplex PCR; TCRdb lists only in-frame clones, some missing. The sample carries fewer than 200,000 clones, roughly four fifths recorded once. The genes are TRBV11-2 and TRBJ2-7; D perhaps matches TRBD2 (5 bases). Sequencing input: peripheral blood. The source of this sequence is a human donor in a cohort sampled during active COVID-19. The CDR3 sequence: CASSLVGAGPYEQYF. The CDR3 coding sequence is TGTGCCAGCAGCCTTGTAGGCGCGGGCCCCTACGAGCAGTACTTC.